This is a list of T cell receptor beta chains from one sample in a study of siplizumab effects on memory and regulatory T cells. Only in-frame clones appear in the TCRdb table, and some are missing; sequencing was by immunoSEQ multiplex PCR. The data contain 62,000 or so clones, 75% to 90% of them seen just once; the ten biggest clones take up approximately 3.4%. Source material: memory CD4+ T cells sorted from blood. These receptors were obtained from a human donor in good health. CDR3s include the opening cysteine and the closing phenylalanine or tryptophan. D genes are given only for firm matches. A row's size may be missing; if present it is once, few, many or a size class.

v_gene	j_gene	d_gene	abundance	CDR3aa	CDR3nt
TRBV6-5	TRBJ1-2	TRBD1	.	CASSYRKQGNYGYTF	TGTGCCAGCAGTTACCGAAAACAGGGGAACTATGGCTACACCTTC
TRBV19	TRBJ2-3	.	.	CASSTATRTLSTDTQYF	TGTGCCAGTAGTACGGCAACAAGGACCCTCAGCACAGATACGCAGTATTTT
TRBV4-2	TRBJ2-3	TRBD2	.	CASSQVLAGITDTQYF	TGTGCCAGCAGCCAAGTACTAGCGGGCATTACAGATACGCAGTATTTT
TRBV5-5	TRBJ2-7	TRBD2	.	CASSSHGTSGSRLGQYF	TGTGCCAGCAGCTCCCACGGGACTAGCGGGAGTCGCTTGGGTCAGTACTTC
TRBV2	TRBJ2-5	.	once	CASIIGEETQYF	TGTGCCAGCATTATAGGGGAAGAGACCCAGTACTTC
TRBV6-5	TRBJ2-4	TRBD2	.	CASSSWGGIKLWYF	TGTGCCAGCAGTTCTTGGGGAGGGATTAAACTATGGTACTTC
TRBV18	TRBJ2-7	.	.	CASSPPSTYEQYF	TGTGCCAGCTCACCACCTTCGACCTACGAGCAGTACTTC
TRBV5-1	TRBJ1-4	.	.	CASSLEGQKNEKLFF	TGCGCCAGCAGCTTGGAGGGACAAAAGAATGAAAAACTGTTTTTT
TRBV30	TRBJ1-1	.	.	CAWSNMVNTEAFF	TGTGCCTGGAGTAATATGGTGAACACTGAAGCTTTCTTT
TRBV5-1	TRBJ2-1	.	.	CASSPLWRTNNEQFF	TGCGCCAGCAGCCCCCTCTGGCGTACAAACAATGAGCAGTTCTTC
TRBV10-1	TRBJ2-1	TRBD2	.	CASSPGLADNEQFF	TGCGCCAGCAGTCCGGGACTAGCTGATAATGAGCAGTTCTTC
TRBV21-1	TRBJ2-5	.	.	CASSPFAQYF	TGTGCCAGCAGCCCTTTTGCCCAGTACTTC
TRBV11-3	TRBJ1-1	.	.	CASSFGLNTEAFF	TGTGCCAGCAGCTTCGGACTAAACACTGAAGCTTTCTTT
TRBV5-1	TRBJ2-7	.	.	CASSWGLLGEQYF	TGCGCCAGCAGCTGGGGGCTTTTGGGTGAGCAGTACTTC
TRBV12-5	TRBJ1-4	.	.	CASGPPSPGNEKLFF	TGTGCTAGTGGTCCCCCCTCCCCTGGTAATGAAAAACTGTTTTTT
TRBV11-2	TRBJ2-5	TRBD2	.	CASSPWGSGGPWTQYF	TGTGCCAGCAGCCCTTGGGGTAGCGGGGGGCCCTGGACCCAGTACTTC
TRBV9	TRBJ1-1	.	.	CASSVVWTGRTEAFF	TGTGCCAGCAGCGTAGTTTGGACCGGGCGCACTGAAGCTTTCTTT
TRBV6-1	TRBJ2-5	.	.	CASVRGQQETQYF	TGTGCCAGCGTCCGGGGTCAACAAGAGACCCAGTACTTC
TRBV19	TRBJ2-7	.	.	CASSMAGALIRGPSYEQYF	TGTGCCAGTAGTATGGCGGGGGCTCTGATACGGGGTCCCTCCTACGAGCAGTACTTC
TRBV30	TRBJ2-7	TRBD2	once	CAWSVWPSGYEQYF	TGTGCCTGGAGTGTATGGCCTAGCGGGTACGAGCAGTACTTC
TRBV2	TRBJ2-5	.	.	CASERDNQETQYF	TGTGCCAGCGAGAGGGACAACCAAGAGACCCAGTACTTC
TRBV2	TRBJ2-1	.	.	CAGAATGFYNEQFF	TGTGCCGGCGCAGCCACGGGGTTCTACAATGAGCAGTTCTTC